The TCR beta chain described here comes from a study of cytomegalovirus exposure and HLA in healthy donors. This clone was seen only a few times. Between the trimmed V and J ends, which lost 5 bases and 2 bases, there was a span of 16 bases. The CDR3 extends over 15 amino acids. Germline CDR1 SGHTA, CDR2 FQGNSA. PCR employed 60 Vbeta and 13 Jbeta primers. The table came from immunoSEQ multiplex PCR; TCRdb's copy has only in-frame clones and leaves some out. The sample shows 100,000 to 150,000 clones, under 80% of them seen only once. Sequencing was carried out using PBMCs. This sequence was found in a man between 35 and 55 years old in good health and CMV-seropositive. The chain has TRBV7-2 and TRBJ2-7, with a possible D match to TRBD1 (5 bases). The CDR3 sequence: CASSPDPQVPYEQYF. CDR3 nucleotides: TGTGCCAGCAGCCCCGACCCACAGGTCCCCTACGAGCAGTACTTC.